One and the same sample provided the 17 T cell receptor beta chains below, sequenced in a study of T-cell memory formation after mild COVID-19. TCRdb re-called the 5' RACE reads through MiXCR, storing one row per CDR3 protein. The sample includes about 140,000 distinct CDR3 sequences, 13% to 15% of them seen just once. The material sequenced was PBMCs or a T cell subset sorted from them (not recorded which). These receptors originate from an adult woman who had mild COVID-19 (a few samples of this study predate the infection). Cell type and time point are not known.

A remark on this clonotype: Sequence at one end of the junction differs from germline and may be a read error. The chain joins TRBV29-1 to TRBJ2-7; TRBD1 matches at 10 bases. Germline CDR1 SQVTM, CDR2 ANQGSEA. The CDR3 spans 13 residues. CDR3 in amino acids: CSVEGTGVYEQYF. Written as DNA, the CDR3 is TGCAGCGTGGAAGGGACAGGGGTCTACGAGCAGTACTTC.

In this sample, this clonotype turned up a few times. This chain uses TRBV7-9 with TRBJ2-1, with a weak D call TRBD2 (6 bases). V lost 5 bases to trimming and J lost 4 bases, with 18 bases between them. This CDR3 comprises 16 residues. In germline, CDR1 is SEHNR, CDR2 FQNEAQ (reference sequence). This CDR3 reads CASSLGLSGGYNEQFF. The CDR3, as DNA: TGTGCCAGCAGCCTCGGACTGAGCGGAGGGTACAATGAGCAGTTCTTC.

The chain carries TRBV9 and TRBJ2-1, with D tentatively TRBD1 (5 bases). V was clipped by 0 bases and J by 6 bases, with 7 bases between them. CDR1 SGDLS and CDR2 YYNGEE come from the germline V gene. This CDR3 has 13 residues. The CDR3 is CASSVARANEQFF. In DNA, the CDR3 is TGTGCCAGCAGCGTAGCCAGGGCCAATGAGCAGTTCTTC.

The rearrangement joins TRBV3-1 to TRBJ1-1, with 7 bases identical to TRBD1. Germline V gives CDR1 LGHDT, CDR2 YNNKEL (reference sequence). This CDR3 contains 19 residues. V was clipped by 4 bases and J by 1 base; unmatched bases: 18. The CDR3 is CASSPRGEKQGMGNTEAFF. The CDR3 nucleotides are TGTGCCAGCAGCCCAAGAGGAGAGAAACAGGGGATGGGGAACACTGAAGCTTTCTTT.

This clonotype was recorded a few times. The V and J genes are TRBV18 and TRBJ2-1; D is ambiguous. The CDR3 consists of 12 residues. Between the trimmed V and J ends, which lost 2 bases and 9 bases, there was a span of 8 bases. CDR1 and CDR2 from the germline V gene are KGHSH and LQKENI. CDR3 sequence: CASSPGWLEQFF. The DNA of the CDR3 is TGTGCCAGCTCACCAGGGTGGCTTGAGCAGTTCTTC. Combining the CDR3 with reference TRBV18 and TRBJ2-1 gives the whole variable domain NAGVMQNPRHLVRRRGQEARLRCSPMKGHSHVYWYRQLPEEGLKFMVYLQKENIIDESGMPKERFSAEFPKEGPSILRIQQVVRGDSAAYFCASSPGWLEQFFGPGTRLTVL.

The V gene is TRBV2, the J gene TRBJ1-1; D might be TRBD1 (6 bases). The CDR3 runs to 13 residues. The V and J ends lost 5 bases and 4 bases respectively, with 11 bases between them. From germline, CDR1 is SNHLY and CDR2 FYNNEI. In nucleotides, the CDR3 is TGTGCCAGCAGTTCAGGGGTTGTCACTGAAGCTTTCTTT. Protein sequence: CASSSGVVTEAFF.

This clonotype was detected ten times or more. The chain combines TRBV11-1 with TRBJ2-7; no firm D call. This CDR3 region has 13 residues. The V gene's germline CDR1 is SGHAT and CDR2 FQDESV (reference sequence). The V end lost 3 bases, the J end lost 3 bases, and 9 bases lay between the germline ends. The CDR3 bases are TGTGCCAGCAGCTTTTCAGCGTACTACGAGCAGTACTTC. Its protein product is CASSFSAYYEQYF.

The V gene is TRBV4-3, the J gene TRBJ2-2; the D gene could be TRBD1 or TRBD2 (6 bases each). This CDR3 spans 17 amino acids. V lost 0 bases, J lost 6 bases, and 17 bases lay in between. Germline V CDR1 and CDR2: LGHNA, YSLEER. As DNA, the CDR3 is TGCGCCAGCAGCCAAGACTTTCGGGGGCGGTTCTCCGGGGAGCTGTTTTTT. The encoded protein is CASSQDFRGRFSGELFF.

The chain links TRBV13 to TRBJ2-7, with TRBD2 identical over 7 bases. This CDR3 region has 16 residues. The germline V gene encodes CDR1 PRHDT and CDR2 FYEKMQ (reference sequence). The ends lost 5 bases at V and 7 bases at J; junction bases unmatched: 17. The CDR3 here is CASSPEGGQGSREQYF. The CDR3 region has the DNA TGTGCCAGCAGCCCAGAGGGAGGGCAGGGTTCAAGGGAGCAGTACTTC.

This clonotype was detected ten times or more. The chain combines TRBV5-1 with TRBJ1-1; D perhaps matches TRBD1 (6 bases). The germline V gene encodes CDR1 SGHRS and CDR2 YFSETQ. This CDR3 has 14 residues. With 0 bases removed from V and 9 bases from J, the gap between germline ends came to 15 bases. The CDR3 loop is CASSLDSPQGKAFF. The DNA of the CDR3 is TGCGCCAGCAGCTTGGATTCCCCGCAGGGGAAAGCTTTCTTT.

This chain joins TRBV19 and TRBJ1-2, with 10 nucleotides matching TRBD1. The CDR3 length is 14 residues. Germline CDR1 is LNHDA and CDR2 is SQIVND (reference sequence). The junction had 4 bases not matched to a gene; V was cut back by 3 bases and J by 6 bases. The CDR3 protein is CASSIATGGDGYTF. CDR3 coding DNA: TGTGCCAGTAGTATCGCGACAGGGGGCGATGGCTACACCTTC. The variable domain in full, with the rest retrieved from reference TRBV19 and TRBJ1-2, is DGGITQSPKYLFRKEGQNVTLSCEQNLNHDAMYWYRQDPGQGLRLIYYSQIVNDFQKGDIAEGYSVSREKKESFPLTVTSAQKNPTAFYLCASSIATGGDGYTFGSGTRLTVV.

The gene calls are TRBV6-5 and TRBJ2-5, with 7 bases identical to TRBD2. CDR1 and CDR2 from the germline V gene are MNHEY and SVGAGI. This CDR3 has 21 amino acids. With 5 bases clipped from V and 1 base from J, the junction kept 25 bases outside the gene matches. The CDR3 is CASSLVGVPQRGDTGQETQYF. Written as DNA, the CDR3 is TGTGCCAGCAGTCTCGTTGGTGTACCCCAGCGGGGCGATACGGGCCAAGAGACCCAGTACTTC.

This CDR3 is CASSATTIVLRGPDTQYF. DNA for the CDR3: TGTGCCAGCAGCGCCACCACAATAGTCCTTAGAGGACCAGATACGCAGTATTTT. The rearrangement links TRBV7-9 to TRBJ2-3; D is unresolved. Germline CDR1 and CDR2: SEHNR and FQNEAQ (reference sequence). The V end was cut by 5 bases, the J end by 4 bases, with 25 bases between. The CDR3 extends over 18 amino acids.

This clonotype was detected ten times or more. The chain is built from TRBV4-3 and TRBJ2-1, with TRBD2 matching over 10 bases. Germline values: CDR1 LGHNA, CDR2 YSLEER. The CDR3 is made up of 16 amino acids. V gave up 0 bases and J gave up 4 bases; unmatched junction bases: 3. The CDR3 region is CASSQDSAGGYNEQFF. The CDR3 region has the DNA TGCGCCAGCAGCCAAGACTCAGCGGGAGGGTACAATGAGCAGTTCTTC.

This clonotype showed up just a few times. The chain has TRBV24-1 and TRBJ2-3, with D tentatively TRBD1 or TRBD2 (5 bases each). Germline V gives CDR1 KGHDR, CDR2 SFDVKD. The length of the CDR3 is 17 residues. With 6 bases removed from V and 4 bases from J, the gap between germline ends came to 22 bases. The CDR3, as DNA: TGTGCCACCAGTTCGGGGCGGAGGCCCAGAGTGGCAGATACGCAGTATTTT. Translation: CATSSGRRPRVADTQYF.

The CDR3 coding sequence is TGTGCCAGCAGTAACCCCTACAATGAGCAGTTCTTC. Its protein is CASSNPYNEQFF. The gene calls are TRBV5-6 and TRBJ2-1; D gene ambiguous. Between the trimmed V and J ends, which lost 5 bases and 2 bases, there was a span of 5 bases. Germline-derived CDR1 and CDR2 are SGHDT and YYEEEE. This CDR3 has 12 amino acids.

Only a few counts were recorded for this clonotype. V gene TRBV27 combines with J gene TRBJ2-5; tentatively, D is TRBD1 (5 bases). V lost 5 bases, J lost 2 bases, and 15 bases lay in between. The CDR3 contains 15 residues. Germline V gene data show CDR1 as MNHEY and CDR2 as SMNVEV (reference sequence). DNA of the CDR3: TGTGCCAGCAGTCCGTTACTGAAGGGGCAAGAGACCCAGTACTTC. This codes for CASSPLLKGQETQYF.